Listed below are T cell receptor beta chains from one sample, sequenced in a study of PD-L1 blockade in urothelial cancer. Data came from immunoSEQ multiplex PCR; TCRdb stores just in-frame clones and leaves some out. The sample yields about 66,000 clones, 88% seen once. This sample comprised PBMCs, obtained around atezolizumab (anti-PD-L1) treatment. The receptors were gathered from a man between 60 and 70 years old with urothelial cancer. Each CDR3 is given with its conserved first and last residue.

V gene	J gene	CDR3 protein
TRBV7-8	TRBJ1-5	CASSLDGRNNQPQHF
TRBV5-1	TRBJ1-1	CASSLEGGEVSEAFF
TRBV5-1	TRBJ1-4	CASSLGGQGGDEKLFF
TRBV9	TRBJ2-3	CASSVDPGGESTDTQYF
TRBV20-1	TRBJ1-2	CSARGDYGYTF
TRBV6-5	TRBJ1-2	CASTARDRLYGYTF
TRBV5-1	TRBJ2-7	CASSSQGQGIEQYF
TRBV28	TRBJ1-2	CASSSNRVGYGYTF
TRBV19	TRBJ1-5	CASTIQGSGQPQHF
TRBV18	TRBJ1-5	CASSPPRGLRGNQPQHF
TRBV5-1	TRBJ2-1	CASSLSFASNEQFF
TRBV6-5	TRBJ2-7	CASSTTSGTLYEQYF
TRBV18	TRBJ2-1	CASSPLTGNGNEQFF
TRBV27	TRBJ2-7	CASSTGGREQYF
TRBV9	TRBJ2-1	CASSVATSGLVDEQFF
TRBV10-3	TRBJ2-7	CAIGGTGVSYEQYF
TRBV27	TRBJ1-5	CASSLYGISNQPQHF
TRBV27	TRBJ2-5	CASSLGGGRRETQYF
TRBV29-1	TRBJ1-2	CSVGQGAGGYGYTF
TRBV11-1	TRBJ2-7	CASSRSDRQPYEQYF
TRBV7-2	TRBJ2-1	CASSPNRVPEQFF
TRBV5-8	TRBJ1-1	CASSPRNIKSAFF
TRBV18	TRBJ2-1	CASSPVPTSYGNEQFF
TRBV6-4	TRBJ1-2	CASSDLQAPPGSYTF
TRBV7-8	TRBJ2-7	CASSQGGVQYF
TRBV30	TRBJ2-3	CAWSGLAGSTDTQYF
TRBV5-6	TRBJ1-4	CASSPTPAAEEEKLFF
TRBV30	TRBJ2-3	CAFPSGGTDTQYF
TRBV27	TRBJ1-1	CASSLGAGRGNTEAFF
TRBV19	TRBJ2-7	CASGLAGGQASEQYF
TRBV19	TRBJ1-1	CASRRQGGTEAFF
TRBV9	TRBJ2-7	CASSEGTGTSGSYEQYF
TRBV2	TRBJ1-1	CASSEGDTPLSTEAFF
TRBV2	TRBJ1-5	CASSRGGNQPQHF
TRBV19	TRBJ2-7	CASNADLQGGEQYF
TRBV15	TRBJ1-1	CATSRETARLDRMNTEAFF
TRBV30	TRBJ1-5	CAWSVQPGRGRIPQHF
TRBV19	TRBJ1-2	CASLSAWGYTF
TRBV7-7	TRBJ2-2	CASSFSPGLGLDGELFF
TRBV7-7	TRBJ2-1	CASSQTTGGGNEQFF
TRBV6-1	TRBJ2-1	CAIRGPGGAGNEQFF
TRBV5-1	TRBJ2-1	CASSLDSSGGYNEQFF
TRBV2	TRBJ1-1	CASSEARLGGRRTEAFF
TRBV27	TRBJ1-6	CASRLQGFGSPLHF
TRBV7-2	TRBJ2-7	CASSPSVEQYF
TRBV28	TRBJ1-5	CASSLGQGHQPQHF
TRBV5-6	TRBJ2-5	CASSLALGEGGETQYF
TRBV5-1	TRBJ1-4	CASSLNAGRLREKLFF
TRBV4-2	TRBJ1-1	CASRGPGQGLFLNTEAFF
TRBV2	TRBJ2-7	CASSRGLALPDSDEQYF
TRBV6-1	TRBJ1-3	CASSDFQVLTGNTIYF
TRBV30	TRBJ1-3	CAWSVHSLSGNTIYF